The 30 T cell receptor beta chains reported below all come from one sample, sequenced in a study of metastatic and nonmetastatic thyroid tumors. Each patient came to thyroid surgery without any prior treatment (of any kind). TCRdb re-called clones via MiXCR from the PCR reads. The sample yields approximately 15,000 clones, about 13% seen once. Input material: blood. The receptors here all came from a female donor with papillary thyroid cancer or a benign thyroid nodule (not recorded which). Some clones in this sample may be carry-over from other donors' samples.

The sample holds one count of this clone. Just one base apart from a much larger clone, this may be a read error. This rearrangement joins TRBV5-4 to TRBJ2-5; the D gene is possibly TRBD1 (6 bases). Per the germline V gene, CDR1 is SGHNT and CDR2 is YYREEE (reference sequence). CDR3 length: 15 residues. The germline V and J ends were trimmed by 6 bases and 1 base, with 16 bases remaining between them. Written as DNA, the CDR3 is TGTGCCAGCAAGAGAAACAGGGTAACCCAAGAGACCCAGTACTTC. It is translated as CASKRNRVTQETQYF.

This clone was counted ten times or more. DNA for the CDR3: TGTGCCAGCAGCTTCACAGGGGCCGGGGTCTACGAGCAGTACTTC. Amino acid sequence: CASSFTGAGVYEQYF. The chain couples TRBV7-2 to TRBJ2-7; 7 bases are a match to TRBD1. The CDR3 loop spans 15 amino acids. V lost 3 bases to trimming and J lost 3 bases; unmatched junction nucleotides: 8. The germline V gene encodes CDR1 SGHTA and CDR2 FQGNSA.

As concerns this clone: This may stem from a read error, because a much larger clone lies one nucleotide away. This sample also contains other DNA sequences that code for the same CDR3. The rearrangement links TRBV10-3 to TRBJ2-5; D might be TRBD2 (6 bases). The CDR3 runs 17 residues. Trimming removed 8 bases at V and 9 bases at J, with 31 bases between. In germline, CDR1 is ENHRY, CDR2 SYGVKD. The CDR3 loop is CAISRTEIPTSAMAQYF. Written as DNA, the CDR3 is TGTGCCATCTCAAGGACGGAAATACCGACTAGTGCAATGGCCCAGTACTTC.

As to this clone: One end of the junction is discordant with germline, which a read error may explain. The chain recombines TRBV5-1 with TRBJ2-2; no reliable D call. Germline-derived CDR1 and CDR2 are SGHRS and YFSETQ. The CDR3 contains 15 residues. The CDR3 is CASSLVATNTVELFF. Here the CDR3 DNA reads TGCGCCAGCAGCTTGGTTGCAACGAACACCGTGGAGCTGTTTTTT.

This clone came up many times. The chain joins TRBV5-1 to TRBJ2-1, with D uncertain. The germline V gene encodes CDR1 SGHRS and CDR2 YFSETQ. This CDR3 is 16 amino acids long. The V end lost 4 bases, the J end lost 3 bases, and 17 bases lay between the germline ends. In DNA, the CDR3 is TGCGCCAGCAGCCCGGCCCCAGGTATTGACTACAATGAGCAGTTCTTC. Translated: CASSPAPGIDYNEQFF.

The table lists this clone with many counts. V is TRBV12-3 or TRBV12-4 and J is TRBJ2-5, with D possibly matching TRBD2 (5 bases). The CDR3 is made up of 13 amino acids. Trimming shortened V by 4 bases and J by 1 base, and 7 bases separated the two germline ends. CDR3 nucleotides: TGTGCCAGCAGTTCAGCGGCCCAAGAGACCCAGTACTTC. Translation: CASSSAAQETQYF.

This clone was recorded many times. The rearrangement uses TRBV6-4 and TRBJ2-4; 8 positions match TRBD2. From germline, CDR1 is MRHNA and CDR2 SNTAGT. Trimming at V came to 1 base and at J to 0 bases, leaving 2 bases not matched to a gene. The CDR3 sequence is 16 residues long. CDR3 sequence reads: CASSDWREEAKNIQYF. For the CDR3, the DNA is TGTGCCAGCAGTGACTGGCGGGAGGAAGCCAAAAACATTCAGTACTTC.

This clone has just a few counts. The CDR3 protein is CASAGQGMGEQYV. Written as DNA, the CDR3 is TGTGCCAGCGCGGGACAGGGGATGGGGGAGCAGTACGTC. The chain is built from TRBV6-1 and TRBJ2-7; the match to TRBD1 covers 10 bases. Looked up from germline, CDR1 is MNHNS and CDR2 is SASEGT. With 8 bases clipped from V and 7 bases from J, the junction kept 8 bases outside the gene matches. This CDR3 contains 13 residues.

This clone was detected a few times. The CDR3 end shows no conserved phenylalanine or tryptophan, and so a read error is likely. It is unclear where the CDR3 begins or ends on the DNA, so no DNA is shown, and the CDR3 is as TCRdb lists it. This CDR3 is CASRLRVGRFDL. This rearrangement joins TRBV28 to TRBJ2-1. The CDR3 totals 12 residues, both ends included. Germline CDR1 MDHEN, CDR2 SYDVKM.

At least ten counts were recorded for this clone. The rearrangement joins TRBV12-5 to TRBJ2-5; maybe TRBD1 (6 bases). The ends were cut back, 6 bases at V and 4 bases at J, with 12 bases in the middle. This CDR3 has 13 residues. Germline V lookup: CDR1 LGHNT, CDR2 FRNRAP. CDR3 protein: CASGWGPGETQYF. CDR3 bases: TGTGCTAGTGGCTGGGGGCCCGGAGAGACCCAGTACTTC.

This clone was detected many times. DNA of the CDR3: TGTGCCTGGAGTAGAGAAAAACTGTTTTTT. Translated: CAWSREKLFF. The chain combines TRBV30 with TRBJ1-4; D gene unclear. CDR1 GTSNPN and CDR2 SVGIG come from the germline V gene (reference sequence). Trimming pared 2 bases from V and 8 bases from J, leaving 3 bases between. This CDR3 region has 10 residues.

This clone was counted ten times or more. This chain joins TRBV13 and TRBJ1-1; 10 bases map to TRBD1. This CDR3 contains 15 residues. Trimming cost V 5 bases and J 7 bases; bases outside gene matches: 10. From germline, CDR1 is PRHDT and CDR2 FYEKMQ (reference sequence). The CDR3 DNA follows: TGTGCCAGCAGCCCATCCGGGACAGGGGATAATGAAGCTTTCTTT. Its protein product is CASSPSGTGDNEAFF.

A remark on this clone: The junction and the germline gene differ at one end; a read error may be behind it. CDR3: CSSSLAYRGYGYTF. Written as DNA, the CDR3 is TGCTCCAGCAGCTTGGCCTACAGGGGCTATGGCTACACCTTC. The chain carries TRBV5-1 and TRBJ1-2; TRBD1 aligns across 7 bases. The CDR3 has 14 residues. CDR1 and CDR2 (germline): SGHRS, YFSETQ.

This clone occurred many times. The chain carries TRBV24-1 and TRBJ2-5; maybe TRBD1 (6 bases). Germline V CDR1 and CDR2: KGHDR, SFDVKD. The CDR3 contains 15 residues. V lost 4 bases, J lost 4 bases, and 15 bases lay in between. CDR3 bases: TGTGCCACCAGTGACTTCACAGGGCTCGGAGAGACCCAGTACTTC. Its translation is CATSDFTGLGETQYF.

This clone was observed a handful of times. The CDR3 does not close with the conserved phenylalanine or tryptophan, likely indicating a read error. The chain recombines TRBV6-2 or TRBV6-3 with TRBJ1-1, with D perhaps matching TRBD1 (5 bases). The CDR3 contains 14 residues. The V gene's germline CDR1 is MNHEY and CDR2 SVGEGT. Trimming took 2 bases from V and 6 from J, leaving 13 bases between them. The CDR3 sequence: CASSYQNGAAEAFS. CDR3 DNA: TGTGCCAGCAGTTACCAAAACGGGGCCGCTGAAGCTTTCTCT.

This clone is deemed medium-sized. The chain has TRBV15 and TRBJ1-3; 8 bases match TRBD1. The CDR3 has 15 amino acids. Germline V gene data show CDR1 as LNHNV and CDR2 as YYDKDF (reference sequence). The V gene end was trimmed by 5 bases and the J gene end by 4 bases; junction bases not matched to a gene: 7. The CDR3 loop is CATSGLTGGGNTIYF. As DNA, the CDR3 is TGTGCCACCAGCGGGCTAACAGGGGGAGGAAACACCATATATTTT.

The table lists this clone with a count of one. The final CDR3 position lacks the conserved phenylalanine or tryptophan, pointing to a likely read error. The DNA is left out, because the CDR3 cannot be placed on it with certainty; the CDR3 is given as TCRdb lists it. V gene TRBV7-2 combines with J gene TRBJ1-3; the DNA was not used to check the table's D call, TRBD1. CDR1 and CDR2 (germline): SGHTA, FQGNSA. The CDR3 is 12 amino acids long, termini counted. The chain's CDR3 is CASRSQGRTKYI.

This clone ranks as medium-sized. The V call is TRBV27, the J call TRBJ1-1; possible D gene TRBD1, 6 bases. V shed 6 bases and J shed 9 bases, with 14 bases lying between them. Germline V lookup: CDR1 MNHEY, CDR2 SMNVEV (reference sequence). The CDR3 loop spans 12 amino acids. As DNA, the CDR3 is TGTGCCAGCAGCCTCATAGGACAGAAAGCTTTCTTT. This gives the protein CASSLIGQKAFF.

This clone was recorded many times. V is TRBV5-1 and J is TRBJ1-1; TRBD1 might be the D (5 bases). CDR3 length: 15 amino acids. The germline CDR1 and CDR2 sequences are SGHRS and YFSETQ. V was pared by 0 bases and J by 6 bases, with 15 bases between. CDR3 coding DNA: TGCGCCAGCAGCTTGGAAGGGGCAGGGATCTCTGAAGCTTTCTTT. This encodes CASSLEGAGISEAFF.

In its sample, this clone is medium-sized. The chain recombines TRBV6-5 with TRBJ2-7; 9 bases align to TRBD2. CDR1 is MNHEY, CDR2 SVGAGI, per germline. V shed 2 bases and J 5 bases; nucleotides not matched to a gene: 4. The CDR3 has 14 residues. The CDR3 nucleotides are TGTGCCAGCAGTTACAGGCGGGAGGGCAACGAGCAGTACTTC. Translation gives CASSYRREGNEQYF.

Ten or more counts support this clone. The V and J genes are TRBV7-9 and TRBJ2-1, with 9 bases identical to TRBD2. Trimming cost V 3 bases and J 9 bases; bases outside gene matches: 9. Germline-derived CDR1 and CDR2 are SEHNR and FQNEAQ (reference sequence). The CDR3 loop spans 15 amino acids. The CDR3 DNA reads as TGTGCCAGCAGCTTGTTCGCGGGGGGGGATATTGAGCAGTTCTTC. Its protein is CASSLFAGGDIEQFF.

The chain carries TRBV12-3 or TRBV12-4 and TRBJ2-7; D is ambiguous. Trimming took 5 bases from V and 4 from J, leaving 6 bases between them. CDR3 size: 11 residues. The CDR3 nucleotides read TGTGCCAGCAGTGCCTCTTACGAGCAGTACTTC. It specifies CASSASYEQYF.

This clone was seen many times. V gene TRBV20-1 combines with J gene TRBJ1-3; D ambiguous. Germline V gives CDR1 DFQATT, CDR2 SNEGSKA (reference sequence). CDR3 size: 14 residues. Trimming shortened V by 0 bases and J by 2 bases, and 8 bases separated the two germline ends. Written as DNA, the CDR3 is TGCAGTGCTAGAGAGATTAGGACTGGAAACACCATATATTTT. The encoded protein is CSAREIRTGNTIYF.

This clone is labeled as medium-sized (0.01 to 0.1%). The rearrangement links TRBV28 to TRBJ2-1, with a possible D match to TRBD2 (5 bases). The CDR3 covers 16 residues. Trimming removed 1 base from V and 5 bases from J, with 15 bases in between. The germline CDR1 and CDR2 sequences are MDHEN and SYDVKM. DNA of the CDR3: TGTGCCAGCAGTTTATACGAGGGAAGCGGTAACAATGAGCAGTTCTTC. Protein product: CASSLYEGSGNNEQFF.

This clone appeared many times. The genes are TRBV29-1 and TRBJ2-7; D unclear. Germline V gives CDR1 SQVTM, CDR2 ANQGSEA. This CDR3 has 12 amino acids. V shed 4 bases and J shed 1 base, with 8 bases lying between them. CDR3 protein: CSVGGRSYEQYF. The CDR3 DNA follows: TGCAGCGTTGGAGGACGGTCCTACGAGCAGTACTTC.

This clone was counted at least ten times. The rearrangement joins TRBV20-1 to TRBJ1-2, with 8 bases lining up with TRBD1. The CDR3 runs to 14 residues. Germline V gene lookup returns CDR1 DFQATT and CDR2 SNEGSKA (reference sequence). The trim removed 2 bases at V and 7 bases at J, leaving 9 bases unmatched. CDR3 nucleotides: TGCAGTGCTAGAACTGGACAGGGCCGCGGTGGCTACACCTTC. This sequence encodes CSARTGQGRGGYTF.

This chain connects TRBV4-1 to TRBJ2-1; tentatively, D is TRBD1 (6 bases). The CDR3 extends over 17 amino acids. Germline V gene data show CDR1 as MGHRA and CDR2 as YSYEKL. V lost 1 base and J 5 bases, leaving 18 bases between the germline ends. The CDR3 loop is CASSQGRDGTLNNEQFF. The CDR3 DNA reads TGCGCCAGCAGCCAAGGTAGGGACGGGACACTAAACAATGAGCAGTTCTTC.

There are many counts of this clone. The rearrangement uses TRBV6-1 and TRBJ1-1, with TRBD1 matching 8 bases. V was clipped by 6 bases and J by 4 bases; unmatched bases: 7. The CDR3 spans 14 residues. CDR1 is MNHNS and CDR2 is SASEGT in the germline V gene. CDR3 in amino acids: CASRLTGGGTEAFF. CDR3 in DNA: TGTGCCAGCAGGCTAACAGGGGGAGGCACTGAAGCTTTCTTT.

This clone was seen more than once but under ten times. At one of its ends the junction is not consistent with the germline gene, which may arise from a read error. The gene calls are TRBV6-5 and TRBJ1-2; 8 bases align to TRBD1. The CDR3 totals 18 residues. Per the germline V gene, CDR1 is MNHEY and CDR2 is SVGAGI. The CDR3 sequence: CASSYILGAGGSRGGYTF. The CDR3, as DNA: TGTGCCAGTAGTTACATCCTGGGGGCAGGGGGCAGTCGGGGTGGCTACACCTTC.

In this sample, this clone turned up many times. The chain couples TRBV5-6 to TRBJ1-2; TRBD1 is a possible D gene (5 bases). CDR3 length: 16 residues. V lost 6 bases to trimming and J lost 6 bases, with 24 bases between them. From germline, CDR1 is SGHDT and CDR2 YYEEEE. CDR3 loop: CASNQWGGVSTDGYTF. DNA of the CDR3: TGTGCCAGCAACCAATGGGGGGGGGTGTCAACTGATGGCTACACCTTC.